These 9 T cell receptor beta chains share one sample of origin, sequenced in a study of T-cell memory formation after mild COVID-19. TCRdb reprocessed the 5' RACE reads with MiXCR, giving one entry per CDR3 protein. The sample includes around 250,000 distinct CDR3 sequences, 15% to 20% of them seen just once. What was sequenced was PBMCs or a T cell subset sorted from them (not recorded which). The receptors were gathered from a man aged 18 to 29 who had mild COVID-19 (a few samples of this study predate the infection). Cell type and time point are not known.

This clonotype came up a few times. The chain employs TRBV9 and TRBJ2-5, with TRBD2 identical over 8 bases. Trimming cost V 0 bases and J 4 bases; bases outside gene matches: 8. The CDR3 length is 16 residues. The V gene's germline CDR1 is SGDLS and CDR2 YYNGEE. The CDR3, as DNA: TGTGCCAGCAGCGTAGTTGGACTAGCAAGGGCAGAGACCCAGTACTTC. This codes for CASSVVGLARAETQYF.

This clonotype was detected a few times. The rearrangement joins TRBV7-9 to TRBJ2-7; D uncertain. Germline assignment: CDR1 SEHNR and CDR2 FQNEAQ (reference sequence). Trimming left V 0 bases short and J 5 bases short, with 8 bases between. The CDR3 runs 13 residues. CDR3 DNA: TGTGCCAGCAGCTTAGCTATGACGGACGAGCAGTACTTC. It encodes CASSLAMTDEQYF. Full variable domain (missing parts from reference TRBV7-9 and TRBJ2-7): DTGVSQNPRHKITKRGQNVTFRCDPISEHNRLYWYRQTLGQGPEFLTYFQNEAQLEKSRLLSDRFSAERPKGSFSTLEIQRTEQGDSAMYLCASSLAMTDEQYFGPGTRLTVT.

In this sample, this clonotype turned up a few times. The J gene is TRBJ2-5, the V gene TRBV20-1; D call uncertain. V lost 3 bases and J lost 6, with 14 bases in between. Germline V CDR1 and CDR2: DFQATT, SNEGSKA (reference sequence). The CDR3 is 13 residues long. The CDR3 sequence: CSASRSALKTQYF. The CDR3 region has the DNA TGCAGTGCTAGTAGGAGCGCCTTAAAGACCCAGTACTTC.

This clonotype has a count of ten or more. This rearrangement joins TRBV19 to TRBJ1-5; D uncertain. Per germline, CDR1 LNHDA and CDR2 SQIVND (reference sequence). V shed 3 bases and J shed 5 bases, with 11 bases lying between them. The CDR3 consists of 14 residues. The CDR3 DNA reads as TGTGCCAGTAGTATCTCCAGGAGGGATCAGCCCCAGCATTTT. Translation: CASSISRRDQPQHF.

The chain couples TRBV19 to TRBJ1-2, with D unclear. The CDR3 length is 13 residues. CDR1 and CDR2 (germline): LNHDA, SQIVND (reference sequence). V lost 6 bases, J lost 4 bases, and 12 bases lay in between. The CDR3 DNA follows: TGTGCCAGTAGGGGCTCGGCCCTCTATGGCTACACCTTC. It encodes CASRGSALYGYTF.

This clonotype has at least ten counts. The chain employs TRBV13 and TRBJ1-1; the D gene is possibly TRBD1 (5 bases). V lost 2 bases and J lost 6, with 10 bases in between. This CDR3 region has 13 residues. Germline lookup yields CDR1 PRHDT and CDR2 FYEKMQ (reference sequence). The CDR3 nucleotides are TGTGCCAGCAGCTTACTTGGGGCAGCTGAAGCTTTCTTT. Amino acid sequence: CASSLLGAAEAFF.

The sample holds a few counts of this clonotype. The chain has TRBV5-1 and TRBJ1-2; possible D gene TRBD1, 5 bases. CDR3 length equals 13 residues. The ends were cut back, 0 bases at V and 4 bases at J, with 7 bases in the middle. Germline V gene lookup returns CDR1 SGHRS and CDR2 YFSETQ. The CDR3 nucleotides are TGCGCCAGCAGCTTGGCCGACAGCTATGGCTACACCTTC. This sequence encodes CASSLADSYGYTF.

Only a few counts were recorded for this clonotype. This chain connects TRBV6-5 to TRBJ2-1; D gene unclear. This CDR3 is 13 amino acids long. V gave up 2 bases and J gave up 7 bases, with 9 bases separating them. The germline gives CDR1 MNHEY, CDR2 SVGAGI. This chain's CDR3 is CASSYTPWNEQFF. The CDR3 DNA is TGTGCCAGCAGTTACACCCCTTGGAATGAGCAGTTCTTC.

This clonotype was observed a few times. The chain carries TRBV5-1 and TRBJ2-7, with TRBD1 matching over 8 bases. Germline V gene lookup returns CDR1 SGHRS and CDR2 YFSETQ. V was clipped by 0 bases and J by 0 bases; unmatched bases: 2. This CDR3 has 15 residues. CDR3 sequence reads: CASSLGTGISYEQYF. The CDR3 DNA reads TGCGCCAGCAGCTTGGGGACAGGGATCTCCTACGAGCAGTACTTC.